Listed below are T cell receptor beta chains from one sample, sequenced in a study of response to subunit inactivated influenza vaccine. Each CDR3 protein is one row after TCRdb ran MiXCR on the RT-PCR reads. Of about 800,000 distinct CDR3 sequences listed, over 20% are singletons. Here the sequenced sample was PBMCs from blood, taken less than 6 days after vaccination. Every receptor here comes from a man aged 50-60 years who received an inactivated influenza vaccine. Each CDR3 is given with its conserved first and last residue. Each record gives: CDR3 length, D gene, V gene, J gene, clone size, CDR3 DNA, CDR3 protein. A D gene is named only where the DNA matches it firmly. A clone size is listed for some rows: how often the clone was seen (once, few, many), or a class if it is expanded.

CDR3 length: 14; D gene: TRBD2; V gene: TRBV20-1; J gene: TRBJ2-7; clone size: many; CDR3 DNA: TGCAGTGCTAGTCCTAGCGGGAGAGGCTACGAGCAGTACTTC; CDR3 protein: CSASPSGRGYEQYF
CDR3 length: 13; D gene: -; V gene: TRBV18; J gene: TRBJ2-2; clone size: -; CDR3 DNA: TGTGCCAGCTCACCACCGGTGTCCGGGGAGCTGTTTTTT; CDR3 protein: CASSPPVSGELFF
CDR3 length: 13; D gene: -; V gene: TRBV12-3/TRBV12-4; J gene: TRBJ2-7; clone size: -; CDR3 DNA: TGTGCCAGCAGACCGACAGGGACTACGGAGCAGTACTTC; CDR3 protein: CASRPTGTTEQYF
CDR3 length: 17; D gene: -; V gene: TRBV4-2; J gene: TRBJ2-5; clone size: -; CDR3 DNA: TGTGCCATCAGCTCCGGGCTCCGGGACGGGTACCAAGAGACCCAGTACTTC; CDR3 protein: CAISSGLRDGYQETQYF
CDR3 length: 14; D gene: TRBD2; V gene: TRBV7-8; J gene: TRBJ2-1; clone size: -; CDR3 DNA: TGTGCCAGCAGCATAGCGGGAGGGATTAATGAGCAGTTCTTC; CDR3 protein: CASSIAGGINEQFF
CDR3 length: 15; D gene: -; V gene: TRBV4-1; J gene: TRBJ1-3; clone size: once; CDR3 DNA: TGCGCCAGCAGCCAAGATCTCTATACCGGAAACACCATATATTTT; CDR3 protein: CASSQDLYTGNTIYF
CDR3 length: 15; D gene: -; V gene: TRBV5-6; J gene: TRBJ1-5; clone size: -; CDR3 DNA: TGTGCCAGCAGTTGGGGGGGCGCTGGGAATCAGCCCCAGCATTTT; CDR3 protein: CASSWGGAGNQPQHF
CDR3 length: 14; D gene: TRBD2; V gene: TRBV12-3/TRBV12-4; J gene: TRBJ2-1; clone size: many; CDR3 DNA: TGTGCCAGCAGTTCGCTAGCGGACTACAATGAGCAGTTCTTC; CDR3 protein: CASSSLADYNEQFF
CDR3 length: 15; D gene: -; V gene: TRBV20-1; J gene: TRBJ2-6; clone size: few; CDR3 DNA: TGCAGTGCTAGAGATGGAGGGTCTGGGGCCAACGTCCTGACTTTC; CDR3 protein: CSARDGGSGANVLTF
CDR3 length: 14; D gene: -; V gene: TRBV20-1; J gene: TRBJ1-5; clone size: few; CDR3 DNA: TGCAGTGCTAGAGATGGCCGGGGCGGTCAGCCCCAGCATTTT; CDR3 protein: CSARDGRGGQPQHF
CDR3 length: 16; D gene: TRBD2; V gene: TRBV6-2/TRBV6-3; J gene: TRBJ2-3; clone size: few; CDR3 DNA: TGTGCCAGCAGACTCGGGACTAGCGGGGTCTCAGATACGCAGTATTTT; CDR3 protein: CASRLGTSGVSDTQYF
CDR3 length: 15; D gene: -; V gene: TRBV4-2; J gene: TRBJ1-2; clone size: few; CDR3 DNA: TGTGCCAGCAGCCAAGATCTGGTGGGGAACTATGGCTACACCTTC; CDR3 protein: CASSQDLVGNYGYTF
CDR3 length: 14; D gene: -; V gene: TRBV6-5; J gene: TRBJ1-5; clone size: many; CDR3 DNA: TGTGCCAGCAGTTACAGGGTTGGAGATCAGCCCCAGCATTTT; CDR3 protein: CASSYRVGDQPQHF